The clone carrying this T cell receptor beta chain was observed a handful of times. Its antigen is unknown. This specimen belongs to a study of beta chain features in type 1 diabetes. This CDR3 comprises 15 residues. Trimming at V came to 3 bases and at J to 3 bases, leaving 4 bases not matched to a gene. Germline V CDR1 and CDR2: SSHAT, FNYEAQ (reference sequence). Central memory, naive, regulatory and stem cell-like memory CD4+ cells were sorted by CD45RO/CCR7/CD25/CD127/CD95/CD27. Of the isolated RNA, all was reverse transcribed, and so the sequenced material was expressed TCRB transcripts. TCRdb keeps only in-frame clones here, not all; method: immunoSEQ multiplex PCR. The profile shows 400,000 to 550,000 clones, about an eighth of them singletons. General study findings and limits: People with Type 1 diabetes carried modestly yet significantly shorter TCRB CDR3s in all four CD4+ subsets.

The genes are TRBV7-7 and TRBJ2-1; 8 bases fit TRBD1. Sequenced input: naive CD4+ T cells from blood. The source of this sequence is a young woman in good health. CDR3 DNA sequence: TGTGCCAGCAGCTTGACAGGGGCTGTCTACAATGAGCAGTTCTTC. Its translation is CASSLTGAVYNEQFF.